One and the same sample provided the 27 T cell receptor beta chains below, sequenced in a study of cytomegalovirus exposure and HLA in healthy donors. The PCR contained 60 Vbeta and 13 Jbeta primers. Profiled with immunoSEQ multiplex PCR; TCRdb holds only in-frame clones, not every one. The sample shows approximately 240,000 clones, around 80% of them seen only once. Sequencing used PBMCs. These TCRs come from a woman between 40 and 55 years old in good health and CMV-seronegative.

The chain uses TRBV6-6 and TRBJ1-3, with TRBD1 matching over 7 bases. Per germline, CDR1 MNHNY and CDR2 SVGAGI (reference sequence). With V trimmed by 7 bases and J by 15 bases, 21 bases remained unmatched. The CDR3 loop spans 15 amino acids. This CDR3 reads CASTERLEGQPSSYF. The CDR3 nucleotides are TGTGCCAGCACCGAACGCTTGGAGGGACAGCCCAGTTCATATTTT.

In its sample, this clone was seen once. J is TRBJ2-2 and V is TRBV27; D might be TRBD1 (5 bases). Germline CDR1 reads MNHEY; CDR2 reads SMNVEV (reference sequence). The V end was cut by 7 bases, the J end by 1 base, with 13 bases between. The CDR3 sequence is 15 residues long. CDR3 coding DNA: TGTGCCAGCACCAGCCGCGGACAGAACACCGGGGAGCTGTTTTTT. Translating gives CASTSRGQNTGELFF.

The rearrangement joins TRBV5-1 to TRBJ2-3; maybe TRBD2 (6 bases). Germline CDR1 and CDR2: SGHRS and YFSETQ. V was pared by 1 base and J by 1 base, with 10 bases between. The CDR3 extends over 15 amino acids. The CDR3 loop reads CASSLMGGGTDTQYF. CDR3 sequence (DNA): TGCGCCAGCAGCTTGATGGGAGGAGGCACAGATACGCAGTATTTT.

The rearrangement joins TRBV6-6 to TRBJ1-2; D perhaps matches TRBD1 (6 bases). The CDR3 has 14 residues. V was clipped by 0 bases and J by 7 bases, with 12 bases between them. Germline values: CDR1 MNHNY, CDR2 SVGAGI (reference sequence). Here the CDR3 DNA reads TGTGCCAGCAGTTACTCAGAACAGGGTGGTGGCTACACCTTC. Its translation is CASSYSEQGGGYTF.

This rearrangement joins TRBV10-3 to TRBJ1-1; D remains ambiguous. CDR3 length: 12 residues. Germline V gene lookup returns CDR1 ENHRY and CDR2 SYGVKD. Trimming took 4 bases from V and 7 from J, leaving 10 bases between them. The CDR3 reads CAISGAGHEAFF. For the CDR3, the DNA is TGTGCCATCAGTGGGGCTGGGCATGAAGCTTTCTTT.

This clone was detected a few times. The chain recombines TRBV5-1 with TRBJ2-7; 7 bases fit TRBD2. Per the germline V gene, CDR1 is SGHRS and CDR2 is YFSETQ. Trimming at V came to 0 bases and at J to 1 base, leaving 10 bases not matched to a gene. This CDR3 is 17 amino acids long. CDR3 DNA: TGCGCCAGCAGCTTGGCCTCTAGGCCGGGGGGTTCCTACGAGCAGTACTTC. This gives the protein CASSLASRPGGSYEQYF.

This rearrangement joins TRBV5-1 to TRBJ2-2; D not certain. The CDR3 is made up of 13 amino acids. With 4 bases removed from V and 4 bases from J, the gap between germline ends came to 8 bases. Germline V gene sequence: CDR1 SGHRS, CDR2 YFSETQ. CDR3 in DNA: TGCGCCAGCAGCCTCCCCCTCACCGGGGAGCTGTTTTTT. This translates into CASSLPLTGELFF.

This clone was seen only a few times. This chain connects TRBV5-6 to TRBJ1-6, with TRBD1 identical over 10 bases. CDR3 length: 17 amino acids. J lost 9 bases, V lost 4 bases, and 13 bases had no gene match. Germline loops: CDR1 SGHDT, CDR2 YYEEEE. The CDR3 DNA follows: TGTGCCAGCAGCCTAACACGGAGTGGGACAGGGGTTTCACCCCTCCACTTT. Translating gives CASSLTRSGTGVSPLHF.

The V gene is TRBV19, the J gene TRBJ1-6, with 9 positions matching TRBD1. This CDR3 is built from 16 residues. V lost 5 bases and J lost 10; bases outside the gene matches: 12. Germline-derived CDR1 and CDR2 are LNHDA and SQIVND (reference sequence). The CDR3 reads CASSFLPGQGKSPLHF. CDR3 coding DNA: TGTGCCAGTAGTTTTCTACCGGGACAGGGTAAGTCACCCCTCCACTTT.

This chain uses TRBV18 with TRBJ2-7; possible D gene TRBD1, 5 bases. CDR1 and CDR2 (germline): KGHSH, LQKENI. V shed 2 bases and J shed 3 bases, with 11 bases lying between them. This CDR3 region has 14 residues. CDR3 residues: CASSPIGRDYEQYF. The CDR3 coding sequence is TGTGCCAGCTCACCAATTGGCAGGGACTACGAGCAGTACTTC.

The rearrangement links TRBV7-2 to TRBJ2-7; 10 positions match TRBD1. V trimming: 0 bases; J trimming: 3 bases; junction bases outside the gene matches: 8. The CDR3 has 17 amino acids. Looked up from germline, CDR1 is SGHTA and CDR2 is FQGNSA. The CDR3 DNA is TGTGCCAGCAGCTTAGCGCTGGGGACAGGGGTAGGCTACGAGCAGTACTTC. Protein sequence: CASSLALGTGVGYEQYF.

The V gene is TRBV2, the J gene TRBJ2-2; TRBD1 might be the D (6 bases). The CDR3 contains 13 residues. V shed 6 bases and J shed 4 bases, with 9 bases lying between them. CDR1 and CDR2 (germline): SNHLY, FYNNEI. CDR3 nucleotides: TGTGCCAGCAGGGGGGCCCCCACCGGGGAGCTGTTTTTT. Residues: CASRGAPTGELFF.

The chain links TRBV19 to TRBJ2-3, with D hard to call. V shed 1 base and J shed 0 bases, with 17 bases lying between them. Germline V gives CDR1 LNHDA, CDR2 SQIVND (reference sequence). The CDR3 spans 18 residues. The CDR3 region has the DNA TGTGCCAGTAGTATAGCCGTTTCCACCGTAACTAGCACAGATACGCAGTATTTT. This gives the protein CASSIAVSTVTSTDTQYF. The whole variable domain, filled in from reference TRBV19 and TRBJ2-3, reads DGGITQSPKYLFRKEGQNVTLSCEQNLNHDAMYWYRQDPGQGLRLIYYSQIVNDFQKGDIAEGYSVSREKKESFPLTVTSAQKNPTAFYLCASSIAVSTVTSTDTQYFGPGTRLTVL.

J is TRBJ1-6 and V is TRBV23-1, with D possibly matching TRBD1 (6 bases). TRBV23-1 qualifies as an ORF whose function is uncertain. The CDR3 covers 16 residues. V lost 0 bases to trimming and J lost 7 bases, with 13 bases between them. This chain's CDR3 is CASSQSGRQANSPLHF. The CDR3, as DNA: TGCGCCAGCAGTCAATCGGGGAGACAGGCAAATTCACCCCTCCACTTT.

Written as DNA, the CDR3 is TGTGCTAGTGGTTTGGCCACCTTATGGACCGGGACTGTATCGTACGAGCAGTACTTC. Encoded protein: CASGLATLWTGTVSYEQYF. This chain connects TRBV12-5 to TRBJ2-7; maybe TRBD2 (6 bases). Germline V gives CDR1 LGHNT, CDR2 FRNRAP. The CDR3 runs to 19 residues. V was trimmed by 1 base and J by 4 bases, leaving 26 bases between them. The whole variable domain, filled in from reference TRBV12-5 and TRBJ2-7, reads DARVTQTPRHKVTEMGQEVTMRCQPILGHNTVFWYRQTMMQGLELLAYFRNRAPLDDSGMPKDRFSAEMPDATLATLKIQPSEPRDSAVYFCASGLATLWTGTVSYEQYFGPGTRLTVT.

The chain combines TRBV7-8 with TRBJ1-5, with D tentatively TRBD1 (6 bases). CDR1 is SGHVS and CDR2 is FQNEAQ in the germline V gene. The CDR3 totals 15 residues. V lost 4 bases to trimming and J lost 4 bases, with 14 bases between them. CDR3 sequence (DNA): TGTGCCAGCAGCTCCAGGGGAGTCGGGAATCAGCCCCAGCATTTT. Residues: CASSSRGVGNQPQHF. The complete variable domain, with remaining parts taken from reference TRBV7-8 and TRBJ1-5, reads GAGVSQSPRYKVAKRGQDVALRCDPISGHVSLFWYQQALGQGPEFLTYFQNEAQLDKSGLPSDRFFAERPEGSVSTLKIQRTQQEDSAVYLCASSSRGVGNQPQHFGDGTRLSIL.

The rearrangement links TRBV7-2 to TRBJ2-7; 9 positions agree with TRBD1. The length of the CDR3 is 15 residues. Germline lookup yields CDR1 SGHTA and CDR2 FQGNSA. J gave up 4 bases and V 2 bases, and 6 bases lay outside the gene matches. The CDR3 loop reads CASSLPPGQGYEQYF. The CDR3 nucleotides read TGTGCCAGCAGCTTACCTCCGGGACAGGGATACGAGCAGTACTTC.

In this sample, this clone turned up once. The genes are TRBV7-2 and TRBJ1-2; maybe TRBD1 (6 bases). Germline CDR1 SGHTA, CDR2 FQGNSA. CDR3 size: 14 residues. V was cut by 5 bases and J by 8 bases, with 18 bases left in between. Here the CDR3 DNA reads TGTGCCAGCAGCCCGAAAACAGGGTCTGAAGGCTACACCTTC. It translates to CASSPKTGSEGYTF.

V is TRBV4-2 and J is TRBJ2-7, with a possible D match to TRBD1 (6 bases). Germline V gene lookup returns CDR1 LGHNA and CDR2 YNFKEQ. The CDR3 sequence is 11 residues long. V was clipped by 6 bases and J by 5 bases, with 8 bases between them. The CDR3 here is CASSTGNEQYF. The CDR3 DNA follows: TGTGCCAGCAGTACAGGGAACGAGCAGTACTTC.

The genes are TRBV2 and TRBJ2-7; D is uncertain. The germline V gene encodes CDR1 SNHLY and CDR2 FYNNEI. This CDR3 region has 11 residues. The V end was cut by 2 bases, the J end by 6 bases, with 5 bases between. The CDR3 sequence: CASSELAEQYF. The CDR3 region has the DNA TGTGCCAGCAGTGAATTGGCCGAGCAGTACTTC.

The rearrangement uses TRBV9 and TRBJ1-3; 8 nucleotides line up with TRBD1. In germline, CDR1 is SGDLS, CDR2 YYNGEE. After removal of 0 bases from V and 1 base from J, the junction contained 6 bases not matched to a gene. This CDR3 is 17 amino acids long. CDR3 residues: CASSVGTGMGSGNTIYF. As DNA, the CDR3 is TGTGCCAGCAGCGTAGGGACAGGGATGGGTTCTGGAAACACCATATATTTT.

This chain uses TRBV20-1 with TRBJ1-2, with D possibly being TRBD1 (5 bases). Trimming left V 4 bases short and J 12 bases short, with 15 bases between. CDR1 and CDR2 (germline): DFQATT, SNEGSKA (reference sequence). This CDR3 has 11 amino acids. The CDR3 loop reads CSATQWGGNTF. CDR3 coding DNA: TGCAGTGCTACCCAATGGGGGGGGAACACCTTC.

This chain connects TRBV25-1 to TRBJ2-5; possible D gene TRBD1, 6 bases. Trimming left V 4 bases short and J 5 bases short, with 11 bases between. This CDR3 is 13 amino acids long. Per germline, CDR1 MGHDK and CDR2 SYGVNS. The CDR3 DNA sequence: TGTGCCAGCAGTGGGGGGCCCTGGGAGACCCAGTACTTC. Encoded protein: CASSGGPWETQYF.

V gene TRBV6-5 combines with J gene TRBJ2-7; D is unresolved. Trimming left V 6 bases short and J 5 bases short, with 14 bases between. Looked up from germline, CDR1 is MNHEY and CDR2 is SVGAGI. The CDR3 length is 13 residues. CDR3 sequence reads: CASRLDMVNEQYF. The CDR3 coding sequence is TGTGCCAGCAGGCTTGACATGGTTAACGAGCAGTACTTC.

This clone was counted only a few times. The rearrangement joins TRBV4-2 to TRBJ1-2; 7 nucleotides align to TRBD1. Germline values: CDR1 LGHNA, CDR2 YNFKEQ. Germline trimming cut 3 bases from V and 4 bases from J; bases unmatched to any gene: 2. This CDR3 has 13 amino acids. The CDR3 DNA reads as TGTGCCAGCAGCCACAGGGGGTTCTATGGCTACACCTTC. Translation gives CASSHRGFYGYTF.

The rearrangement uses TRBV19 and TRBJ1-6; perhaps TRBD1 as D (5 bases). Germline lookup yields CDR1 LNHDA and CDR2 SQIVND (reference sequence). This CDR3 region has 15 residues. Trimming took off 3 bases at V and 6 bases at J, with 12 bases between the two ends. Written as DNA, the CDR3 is TGTGCCAGTAGTATGGGCCAGGGTAGTAATTCACCCCTCCACTTT. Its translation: CASSMGQGSNSPLHF.

CDR3 DNA sequence: TGTGCCAGCAGCTTGGGCGGACATACCTACGAGCAGTACTTC. Its translation: CASSLGGHTYEQYF. The chain combines TRBV5-8 with TRBJ2-7; possibly TRBD1 for D (5 bases). V was shortened by 0 bases and J by 2 bases, with 9 bases between the two germline ends. The CDR3 length is 14 residues. The germline CDR1 and CDR2 sequences are SGHTS and YDEGEE.